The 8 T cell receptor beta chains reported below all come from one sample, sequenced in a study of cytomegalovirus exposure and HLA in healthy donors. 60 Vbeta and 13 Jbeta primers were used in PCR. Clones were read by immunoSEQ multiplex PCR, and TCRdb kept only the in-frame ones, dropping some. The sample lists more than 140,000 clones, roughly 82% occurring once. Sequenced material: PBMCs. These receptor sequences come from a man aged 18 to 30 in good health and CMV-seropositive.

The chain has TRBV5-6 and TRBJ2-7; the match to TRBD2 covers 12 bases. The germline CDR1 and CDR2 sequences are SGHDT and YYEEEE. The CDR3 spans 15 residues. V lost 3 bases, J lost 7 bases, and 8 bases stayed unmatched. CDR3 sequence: CASSSGGLAGGEQYF. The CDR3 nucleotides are TGTGCCAGCAGCTCGGGGGGGCTAGCGGGAGGGGAGCAGTACTTC.

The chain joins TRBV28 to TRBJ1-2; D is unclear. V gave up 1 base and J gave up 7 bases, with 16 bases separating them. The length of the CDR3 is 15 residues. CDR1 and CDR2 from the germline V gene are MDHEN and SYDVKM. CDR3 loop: CASSLLIGLGSGYTF. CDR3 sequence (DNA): TGTGCCAGCAGTTTATTAATAGGCCTCGGGAGTGGCTACACCTTC.

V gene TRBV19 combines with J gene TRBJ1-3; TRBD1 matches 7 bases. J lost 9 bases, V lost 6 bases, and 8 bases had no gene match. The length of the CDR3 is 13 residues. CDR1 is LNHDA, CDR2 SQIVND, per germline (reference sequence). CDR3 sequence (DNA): TGTGCCAGTAGGTCCGGACAGGCGGGCACCATATATTTT. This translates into CASRSGQAGTIYF.

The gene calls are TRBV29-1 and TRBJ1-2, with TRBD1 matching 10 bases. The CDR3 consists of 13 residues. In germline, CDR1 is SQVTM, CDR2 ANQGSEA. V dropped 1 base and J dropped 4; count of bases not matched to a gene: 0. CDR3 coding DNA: TGCAGCGTTGAAGGACAGGGGGCCTATGGCTACACCTTC. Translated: CSVEGQGAYGYTF.

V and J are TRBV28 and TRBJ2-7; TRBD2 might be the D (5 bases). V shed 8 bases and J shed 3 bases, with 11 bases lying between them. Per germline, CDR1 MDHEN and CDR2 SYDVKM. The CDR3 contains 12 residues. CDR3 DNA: TGTGCCAGCGCAGGACTGAACTACGAGCAGTACTTC. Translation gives CASAGLNYEQYF.

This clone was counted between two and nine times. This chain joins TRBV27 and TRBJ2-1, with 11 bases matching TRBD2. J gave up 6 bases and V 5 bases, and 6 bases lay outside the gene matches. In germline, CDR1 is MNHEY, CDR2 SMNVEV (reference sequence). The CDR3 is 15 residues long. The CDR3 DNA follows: TGTGCCAGCAGTCCCTGGCTAGCGGGAGGCAATGAGCAGTTCTTC. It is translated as CASSPWLAGGNEQFF.

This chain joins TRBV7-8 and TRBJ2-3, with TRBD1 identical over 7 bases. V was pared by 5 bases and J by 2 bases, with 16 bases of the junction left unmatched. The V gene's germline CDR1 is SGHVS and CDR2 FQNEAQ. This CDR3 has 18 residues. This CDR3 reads CASSLPGQFSPYTDTQYF. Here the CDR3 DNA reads TGTGCCAGCAGCCTACCGGGACAGTTCAGCCCCTACACAGATACGCAGTATTTT.

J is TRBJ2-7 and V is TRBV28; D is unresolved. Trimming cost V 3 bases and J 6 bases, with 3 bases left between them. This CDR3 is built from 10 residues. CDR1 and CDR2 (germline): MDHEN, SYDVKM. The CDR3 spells CASSFREQYF. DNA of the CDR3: TGTGCCAGCAGTTTTCGCGAGCAGTACTTC.